This T cell receptor (beta chain) appears in the sequencing data of a study of regulatory T cells in long-lasting Graves disease. The time point here: newly diagnosed GD, antithyroid drugs for less than 3 months. Researchers made the TCR library from RNA that was extracted from PBMCs. Investigators report Graves' disease was diagnosed under American Thyroid Association guidelines. Library construction for TCR beta used iRepertoire HTBI primers and Arm-PCR of CDR3 regions. Using its own MiXCR run on the multiplex PCR reads, TCRdb lists one record per CDR3 protein. The sample lists 500,000 to 700,000 distinct CDR3 sequences; approximately 15% were seen once. This clonotype showed up many times. These same records also appear under a second study, on T cells in Graves' hyperthyroidism and ophthalmopathy. That paper notes: Orbital computed tomography and thyroid ultrasound, together with serum TRAb and thyroxine and clinical symptoms, were used for diagnoses.

The receptor's source is a woman younger than 45 with Graves disease. Sequencing was performed on peripheral blood mononuclear cells (PBMCs), taken at new diagnosis, from a patient treated with antithyroid drugs.

This CDR3 is CASTGTGYGYTF. The CDR3 region has the DNA TGTGCCAGCACCGGGACAGGGTATGGCTACACCTTC. The genes are TRBV27 and TRBJ1-2; 9 nucleotides line up with TRBD1. Trimming cost V 7 bases and J 5 bases; bases outside gene matches: 2. This CDR3 is 12 amino acids long. Germline CDR1 reads MNHEY; CDR2 reads SMNVEV (reference sequence).